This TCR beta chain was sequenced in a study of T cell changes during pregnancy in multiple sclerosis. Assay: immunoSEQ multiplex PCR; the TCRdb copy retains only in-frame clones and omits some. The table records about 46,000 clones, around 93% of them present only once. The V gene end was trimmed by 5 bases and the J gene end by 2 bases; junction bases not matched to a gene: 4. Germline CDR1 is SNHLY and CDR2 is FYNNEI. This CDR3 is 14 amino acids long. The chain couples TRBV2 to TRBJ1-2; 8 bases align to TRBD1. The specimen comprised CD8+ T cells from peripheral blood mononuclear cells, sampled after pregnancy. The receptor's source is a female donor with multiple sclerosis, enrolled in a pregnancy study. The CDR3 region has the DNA TGTGCCAGCAGTTCTGGACAGGGAAACTATGGCTACACCTTC. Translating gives CASSSGQGNYGYTF.